This TCR beta chain was observed in a study of vaccination and CD4 T cells after COVID-19 (dated by TCRdb to between 2021 and 2024). As for the study more broadly: Convalescent patients had a positive SARS-CoV-2 result on nasal swab PCR, and of these patients, under ten had mild disease and one had severe disease. In the convalescent cohort there were six males and four females, among whom were two Hispanic individuals, seven Caucasians, two Asians and one multiracial person. Each participant got two doses of either the Pfizer-BioNTech BNT162b2 vaccine (n=8) or the Moderna mRNA-1273 vaccine (n=2). Post-COVID blood samples were collected from convalescent patients a median of roughly 100 days after diagnosis, with a range of roughly 30 to 161 days. The time from the second vaccine dose to post-vaccine blood sampling had a median of 72 days and ranged from about 12 to 250 days. For stimulating the cultures, overlapping spike peptide pools were used, derived from SARS-CoV-2 as well as from the common cold coronaviruses HCoV-NL63, HCoV-OC43 and HCoV-229E. Control cultures used a CEFX viral epitope pool as positive control, an HIV-1 Nef peptide pool as negative control, or no peptide. In roughly 11 COVID-19 convalescent patients and several infection-naive healthy vaccine recipients, the spike-specific CD4+ TCR repertoire before mRNA vaccination was compared with the repertoire after mRNA vaccination. Study-wide conclusions, independent of this receptor: Among the post-vaccine SARS-CoV-2-reactive clones in convalescent patients, a median around 90% showed up only after vaccination, which suggests vaccine-specific priming. In convalescent patients, nearly all vaccine-specific clones (304 of 307) were found to be mono-reactive for SARS-CoV-2 spike rather than cross-reactive with common cold coronaviruses. The median count of SARS-CoV-2-reactive clonotypes went up from approximately 22 after infection to around 38 after vaccination, although the change was not significant. The study included relatively few convalescent patients and did not analyze early timepoints after natural infection.

The library was obtained by PCR. DNA from cultured CD4+ T cells underwent TCR sequencing with the Oncomine TCR Beta short-read assay at the Johns Hopkins FTIC core. Genomic DNA was extracted from the cultured CD4+ T cells with the QIAamp micro DNA kit. Oncomine TCR Beta libraries from cultured CD4+ T cells were pooled with unique dual indexes and sequenced on an Illumina iSeq 100. As for how the authors treated the data: Non-productive sequences were removed, and CDR3s that did not start with C, did not end with F or W, or were shorter than 7 amino acids were discarded. Antigen-specific clonotypes were identified using the MANAFEST web application through comparison of peptide-stimulated wells with reference and other culture wells. For a clone to be called positive, the clone needed an FDR below 0.05, an odds ratio above 5, and a productive frequency above 0.1% in at least two of three replicate wells. Clonotypes that were significantly expanded in both SARS-CoV-2 spike wells and at least one common cold coronavirus spike condition were defined as cross-reactive. Similarity between CDR3 sequences was evaluated in R version 3.6.1 using Levenshtein distances (stringdist) and unrooted phylogenetic trees (ape). TCRdb handled the public reads itself, with Q25 trimming in fastp and clone calling in MiXCR, and kept productive beta chains. For every CDR3 protein sequence, its rows merge into one entry that carries the most common genes and DNA. TCRdb's processing, not the authors' own work, is the source of the V and J calls. The sample table contains more than 15,000 distinct CDR3 sequences; only one count was recorded for around 30% of them. The ten most abundant clones make up roughly 14% of the sample.

Read against the paper, the sample's treatment or condition label means: roughly 10-day PBMC culture with coronavirus spike peptide pools or control peptides (ViraFEST assay). To expand antigen-specific T cells with peptide pools and then pick out the expanded clonotypes through TCR sequencing, the study relied on the ViraFEST assay. The convalescent patients' positive SARS-CoV-2 PCR tests fell between March and December 2020, which was before the Alpha, Beta and Delta variants emerged in the United States. Each well held around 2.1 million PBMCs cultured with roughly 10 ug/ml peptide pools in IMDM containing 5% human AB serum and about 10 IU/ml IL-2. Half of the culture medium was replaced with fresh IL-2-containing medium on days 3 and 7. After approximately 10 days of culture, CD4+ T cells were isolated by negative selection using the EasySep CD4+ T cell isolation kit. Ficoll-Paque Plus gradient centrifugation was used to isolate PBMCs from whole blood, and the isolated PBMCs were then either used fresh or cryopreserved at -140C. Each culture condition was generally run in triplicate wells.

Details on this clonotype: Its antigen target is currently unknown. The record has no base qualities; no much larger clone is one base away.

CDR1 is given as SGHDN and CDR2 as FVKESK, both from the germline V gene. The CDR3 goes from the cysteine to the phenylalanine over 17 residues. CDR3 DNA is the only sequence kept; it has 51 bases, read in frame from the first base. V gives up 4 bases and J gives up 2 bases, and the segment between their germline ends measures 17 bases. The sequence links TRBV14 to TRBJ1-4, with no D gene named confidently. The sequence derives from a human donor with COVID-19. The sample consisted of cultured CD4+ T cells from blood. In nucleotide form, the sequence is TGTGCCAGCAGCCCACGTCGTGGAGGACTCACTAATGAAAAACTGTTTTTT. Translation gives CASSPRRGGLTNEKLFF. Full variable domain (CDR3 extended with the reference TRBV14 and TRBJ1-4 proteins): EAGVTQFPSHSVIEKGQTVTLRCDPISGHDNLYWYRRVMGKEIKFLLHFVKESKQDESGMPNNRFLAERTGGTYSTLKVQPAELEDSGVYFCASSPRRGGLTNEKLFFGSGTQLSVL.